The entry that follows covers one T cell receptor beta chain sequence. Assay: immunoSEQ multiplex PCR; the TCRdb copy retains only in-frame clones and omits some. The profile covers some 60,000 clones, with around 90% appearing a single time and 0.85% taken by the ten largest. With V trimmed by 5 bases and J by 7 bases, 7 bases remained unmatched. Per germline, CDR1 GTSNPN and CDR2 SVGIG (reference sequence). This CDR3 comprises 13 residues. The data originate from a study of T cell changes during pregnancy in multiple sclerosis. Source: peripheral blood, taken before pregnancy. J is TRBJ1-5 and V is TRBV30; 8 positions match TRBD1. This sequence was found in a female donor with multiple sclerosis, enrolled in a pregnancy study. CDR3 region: CAWGRGPHQPQHF. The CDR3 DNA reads TGTGCCTGGGGCAGGGGGCCCCACCAGCCCCAGCATTTT.